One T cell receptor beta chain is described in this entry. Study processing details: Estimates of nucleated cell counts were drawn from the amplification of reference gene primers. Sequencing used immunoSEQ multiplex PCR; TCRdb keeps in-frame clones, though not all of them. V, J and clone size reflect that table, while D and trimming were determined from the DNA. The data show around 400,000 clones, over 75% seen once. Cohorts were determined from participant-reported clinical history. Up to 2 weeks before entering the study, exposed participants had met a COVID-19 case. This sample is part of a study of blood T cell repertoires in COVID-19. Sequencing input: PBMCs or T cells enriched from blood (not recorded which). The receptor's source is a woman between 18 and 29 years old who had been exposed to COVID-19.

In DNA, the CDR3 is TGTGCCAGCAGCCGAAGCTTAGCGGGAGGGCAGGGAAGCTCCTACAATGAGCAGTTCTTC. Its translation is CASSRSLAGGQGSSYNEQFF. The chain joins TRBV4-2 to TRBJ2-1; 11 nucleotides line up with TRBD2. CDR3 length equals 20 residues. Germline V lookup: CDR1 LGHNA, CDR2 YNFKEQ. V was clipped by 4 bases and J by 0 bases; unmatched bases: 14.